This T cell receptor (beta chain) derives from a study of cytomegalovirus exposure and HLA in healthy donors. Background on the study: Of all 360 or so donors who were genotyped, roughly 81% belonged to the Caucasian-associated ancestry cluster. Whole-study findings and limits: Productive rates of about 87% or about 30% were seen for most TCR beta V segments in an earlier analysis.

Germline V CDR1 and CDR2: SEHNR, FQNEAQ (reference sequence). The CDR3 has 14 amino acids. J gave up 3 bases and V 5 bases, and 5 bases lay outside the gene matches. Recording of this donor's CMV serostatus was not done. A multiplex PCR was run with 60 Vbeta primers and 13 Jbeta primers. TCRdb's copy holds only in-frame clones and misses some; the assay was immunoSEQ multiplex PCR. The sample contains about 230,000 clones, approximately 81% of which appear only once. For this clone: Its specificity is not known.

The rearrangement uses TRBV7-9 and TRBJ2-7, with TRBD1 identical over 9 bases. This TCR was sampled from a human donor in good health. The sample taken for sequencing was PBMCs. CDR3 loop: CASSARDRVYEQYF. The CDR3 DNA follows: TGTGCCAGCAGCGCAAGGGACAGGGTCTACGAGCAGTACTTC.